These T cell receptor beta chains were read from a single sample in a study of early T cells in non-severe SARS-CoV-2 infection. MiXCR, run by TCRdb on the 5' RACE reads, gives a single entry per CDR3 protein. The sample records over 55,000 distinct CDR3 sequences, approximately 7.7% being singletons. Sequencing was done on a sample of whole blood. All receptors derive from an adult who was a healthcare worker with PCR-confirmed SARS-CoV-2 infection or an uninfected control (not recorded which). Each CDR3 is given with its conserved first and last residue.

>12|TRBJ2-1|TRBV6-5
CASSYLSGEQFF
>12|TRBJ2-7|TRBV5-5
CASSPQGHEQYF
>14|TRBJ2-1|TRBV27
CASSLGYLVGEQFF
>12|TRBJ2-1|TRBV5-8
CASSPPGNEQFF
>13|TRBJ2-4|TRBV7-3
CASSPESSGIQYF
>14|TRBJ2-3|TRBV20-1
CSAMPSRLTDTQYF
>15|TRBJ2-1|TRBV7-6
CASSPVSGSPGEQFF
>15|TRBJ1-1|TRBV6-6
CASSPFMEGRTEAFF
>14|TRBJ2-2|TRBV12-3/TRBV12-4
CASSLPGIPGELFF
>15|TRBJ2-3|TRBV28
CASTRSSGYRGTQYF
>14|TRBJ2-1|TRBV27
CASSLSISWNEQFF
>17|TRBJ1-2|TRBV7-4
CASSLVRQTDRDYGYTF
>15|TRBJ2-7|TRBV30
CAWMVGTSGSYEQYF
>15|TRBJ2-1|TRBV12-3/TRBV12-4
CASSPGGGIYNEQFF
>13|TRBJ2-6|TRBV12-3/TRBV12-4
CASIASGANVLTF
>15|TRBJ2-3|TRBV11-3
CASSPSPGIEDTQYF
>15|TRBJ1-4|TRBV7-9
CASRMTGGLDEKLFF
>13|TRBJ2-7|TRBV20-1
CSARPGHFDEQYF
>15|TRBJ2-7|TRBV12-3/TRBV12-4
CASSPEAGWVNEQYF
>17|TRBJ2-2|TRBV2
CASVSNPGTGYTGELFF
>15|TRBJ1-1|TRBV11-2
CASSLETGRNTEAFF
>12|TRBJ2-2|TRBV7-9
CASSSPSGELFF
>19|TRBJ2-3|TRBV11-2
CASSHLGLAGGLLTDTQYF
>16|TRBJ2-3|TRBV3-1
CASSRISRTQRDTQYF
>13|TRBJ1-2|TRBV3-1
CASSQEKGYGYTF
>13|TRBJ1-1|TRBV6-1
CASSEVLSGGSFF
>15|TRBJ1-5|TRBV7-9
CASSSTEGGNQPQHF
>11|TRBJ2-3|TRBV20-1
CSAKEGDTQYF
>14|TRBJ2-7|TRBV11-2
CASSEVAQGHEQYF
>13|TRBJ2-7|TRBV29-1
CSVELGQSYEQYF
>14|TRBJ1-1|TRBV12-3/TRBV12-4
CASSLLRGSTEAFF